This entry describes one TCR beta chain. Its antigen target is currently unknown. Base qualities are not recorded, but no much larger clone differs from it by a single base. The immunoSEQ Assay, a bias-controlled multiplex PCR, was used to amplify TCRbeta CDR3 regions from genomic DNA. As for the authors' bioinformatics: Nucleated cell counts per sample were estimated from amplification of reference gene primers within the assay. To quantify the absolute abundance of each unique TCRbeta CDR3 rearrangement, sequence reads were collapsed and filtered. For each sample, productive Simpson clonality was calculated as the square root of Simpson's diversity index across productive rearrangements. This immuneACCESS table, as held by TCRdb, lists in-frame sequences with V and J called but not all clones. Of the missing ones, under half trace to an unresolved V gene in checked studies; the others have no known cause. That table supplies the V and J calls and clone size; D and trimming were determined from the DNA. In this sample the table shows roughly 120,000 clones, around 76% of which occur a single time. The biggest ten clones account for 2.3% of the sample.

Collaborating institutions collected whole blood in K2EDTA tubes following their own protocols. For TCRbeta analysis, collaborators shipped samples as frozen whole blood, isolated PBMCs, or DNA extracted from either of those sample types. The sample is drawn from a study of blood T cell repertoires in COVID-19 (TCRdb year 2020). Looking at the study overall: The collaborator samples originated in the United States, Italy and Spain and spanned the acute and convalescent phases of COVID-19. The prospective study material was composed of cDNA or gDNA derived from T cells, B-cell-depleted T cells, or PBMCs. Subjects who had been exposed to COVID-19, were actively infected with it, or had recovered from it provided the deeply sampled blood TCRbeta repertoires that made up the dataset. A freely available public database, intended as a resource for researchers studying the immune response to SARS-CoV-2, is where the repertoires were released. The samples were drawn from two sources: the first 160 participants of the ongoing ImmuneRACE study, and 1,254 subjects contributed by 6 global collaborators. A de-identified subject ID, COVID-19 status, age in years and sex were almost always included in the sample metadata. Where HLA class I and class II types were available, the types were taken from metadata supplied by the sample provider, not from assay-based typing.

The CDR3 measures 15 amino acids from cysteine to phenylalanine. Just the 45-base CDR3 DNA is kept, in frame starting at base 1. V is clipped by 5 bases and J by 0 bases, and the sequence between their germline boundaries is 12 bases long. CDR1 is given as SGHTA and CDR2 as FQGNSA, both from the germline V gene. Broad study findings and their caveats: The amount of clinical and demographic metadata varied by source and participant and was provided uncurated.

The sequencing input was peripheral blood. The TCR was taken from a man between 65 and 79 years old with acute or convalescent COVID-19. The chain couples TRBV7-2 to TRBJ2-3; TRBD2 is a possible D gene, resting on 6 matching bases. The nucleotide sequence is given as TGTGCCAGCAGCCCAGGGACTGCTAGCACAGATACGCAGTATTTT. It translates to CASSPGTASTDTQYF. Reference TRBV7-2 and TRBJ2-3 proteins supply the regions before and after the CDR3; the full variable domain is: GAGVSQSPSNKVTEKGKDVELRCDPISGHTALYWYRQSLGQGLEFLIYFQGNSAPDKSGLPSDRFSAERTGGSVSTLTIQRTQQEDSAVYLCASSPGTASTDTQYFGPGTRLTVL.